This T cell receptor (beta chain) was identified in a study of T cells in Graves' hyperthyroidism and ophthalmopathy. Diagnoses used clinical symptoms, serum thyroxine and TRAb, thyroid ultrasound and orbital computed tomography. This CDR3 spans 13 amino acids. Germline lookup yields CDR1 SGHTA and CDR2 FQGTGA. V lost 5 bases, J lost 6 bases, and 7 bases stayed unmatched. Study outcomes and limitations: In the blood, most expanded thyroid clonotypes above 0.001 appeared as well.

The investigators amplified TCR beta CDR3 regions from RNA transcripts. TCR CDR3 underwent first-round RT-PCR with the HTBI primer set. TCRdb called the multiplex PCR reads again in MiXCR, with one record for every CDR3 protein. Of hundreds of thousands of distinct CDR3 sequences listed, roughly 15% are singletons. Many counts were recorded for this clonotype. Its antigen is as yet unknown. The receptor comes from a woman in her 50s with Graves' ophthalmopathy. Sample: blood. This sequence joins TRBV7-3 and TRBJ2-7, with 7 bases aligning to TRBD1. CDR3 residues: CASSPQQGSEQYF. As DNA, the CDR3 is TGTGCCAGCAGCCCCCAACAGGGGAGCGAGCAGTACTTC.